What follows is one T cell receptor beta chain and its context. Its antigen is not known. TCRdb's copy holds only in-frame clones and misses some; the assay was immunoSEQ multiplex PCR. Here the sample spans over 50,000 clones, about nine tenths being singletons. Germline lookup yields CDR1 KGHSH and CDR2 LQKENI. V lost 6 bases to trimming and J lost 8 bases, with 10 bases between them. This CDR3 is built from 11 residues. The time point here: week 5, during vaccination. Every vaccination contained 300 ug of the mutant IDH1 20-mer peptide and was paired with topical imiquimod. The record originates from a study of a mutant IDH1 vaccine in newly diagnosed glioma. Study information: Vaccination began 4-6 weeks post radiotherapy alone, or with temozolomide cycles.

This chain links TRBV18 with TRBJ1-1, with D possibly being TRBD1 (6 bases). The source material was PBMCs, sampled from a glioma patient whose treatment included an IDH1 peptide vaccine. The receptor comes from a woman aged 40 to 55 with glioma. CDR3 nucleotides: TGTGCCAGCTCTCTCAGGGGAGAAGCTTTCTTT. Amino acids: CASSLRGEAFF.